This T cell receptor (beta chain) was retrieved from a study of regulatory T cells in long-lasting Graves disease. This clonotype was counted only a few times. With 2 bases removed from V and 0 bases from J, the gap between germline ends came to 8 bases. The CDR3 spans 15 residues. Germline CDR1 and CDR2: KGHSH and LQKENI. Time point here: newly diagnosed GD, antithyroid drugs for less than 3 months. The TCR library used RNA extracted from PBMCs. According to the study, TCR beta libraries were built with iRepertoire HTBI primers and CDR3-region Arm-PCR. Using its own MiXCR run on the multiplex PCR reads, TCRdb lists one record per CDR3 protein. Among around 400,000 distinct CDR3 sequences listed, 15% to 17% were seen once.

The gene calls are TRBV18 and TRBJ1-5; a weak D match, TRBD1 (5 bases). This receptor was taken from a female donor with Graves disease. This specimen was peripheral blood mononuclear cells (PBMCs), taken at new diagnosis, from a patient treated with antithyroid drugs. The CDR3 DNA sequence: TGTGCCAGCTCACCATCAGGGCATAGCAATCAGCCCCAGCATTTT. It yields the protein CASSPSGHSNQPQHF.